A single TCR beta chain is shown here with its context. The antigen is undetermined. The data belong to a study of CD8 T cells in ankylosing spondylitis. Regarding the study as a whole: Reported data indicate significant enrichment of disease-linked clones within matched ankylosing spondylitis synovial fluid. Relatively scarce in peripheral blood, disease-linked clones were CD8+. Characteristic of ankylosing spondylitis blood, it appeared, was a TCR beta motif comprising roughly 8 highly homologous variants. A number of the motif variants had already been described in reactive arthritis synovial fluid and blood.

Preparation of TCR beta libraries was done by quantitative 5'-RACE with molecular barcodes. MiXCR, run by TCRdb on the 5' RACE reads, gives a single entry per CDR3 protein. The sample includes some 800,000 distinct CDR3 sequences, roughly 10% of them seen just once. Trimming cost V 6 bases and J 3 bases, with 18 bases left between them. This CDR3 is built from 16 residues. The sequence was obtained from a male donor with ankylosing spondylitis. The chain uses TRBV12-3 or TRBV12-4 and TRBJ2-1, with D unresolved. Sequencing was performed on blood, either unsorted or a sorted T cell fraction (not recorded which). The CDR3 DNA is TGTGCCAGCAGCCCAAGCAGGCTGGATAACTACAATGAGCAGTTCTTC. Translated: CASSPSRLDNYNEQFF.